The TCR beta chain under discussion was sequenced for a study of blood T cells in healthy people across ages. Study results and limitations: Changes seen in expanded clonotypes were possibly confounded by donor CMV status left unknown. A greater number of naive CD4+ cells and higher diversity distinguished long-lived donors from aged donors.

The use of a sample-barcoded 5' primer and a J-beta primer mix characterized a second PCR of 7 to 11 cycles. In TCRdb, the 5' RACE reads were re-called with MiXCR into one record per CDR3 protein. The sample lists roughly 1.5 million distinct CDR3 sequences, approximately 42% seen once, with about 4.1% in the top ten. Comments on this clonotype: Its antigen is not known.

The CDR3 has 16 residues. J gave up 4 bases and V 0 bases, and 5 bases lay outside the gene matches. Germline CDR1 is LGHNA and CDR2 is YNFKEQ. The V call is TRBV4-2, the J call TRBJ2-1; TRBD2 matches 8 bases. The sequenced material came from blood. This clonotype was sampled from a woman younger than 35 in good health. The CDR3 is CASSQEGAGEYNEQFF. The CDR3 DNA is TGTGCCAGCAGCCAAGAGGGAGCGGGAGAATACAATGAGCAGTTCTTC.